This T cell receptor beta chain was retrieved from a study of response to subunit inactivated influenza vaccine (dated by TCRdb to 2017 to 2018). For the study in its entirety: Deep quantitative T cell receptor repertoire profiling was used in the study to track responses to a trivalent subunit inactivated influenza vaccine. Study-level results and caveats: According to the authors, only a limited number of new T cells may be recruited by each seasonal influenza vaccination.

This clonotype was seen more than once but under ten times. The antigen this receptor binds is unknown. Nothing much larger sits one base from this clone, and base qualities are not available. The library was produced with RT-PCR. Sequencing relied on an Illumina HiSeq 2500. The public sequencing data were trimmed at Q25 with fastp and processed into clonotypes with MiXCR by TCRdb, which kept only in-frame beta chains. A single entry per CDR3 protein holds the most common genes and DNA from its merged rows. The sample table records around 520,000 distinct CDR3 sequences; 25% of these occur just once. The ten top clones hold 1.5% to 2% of the sample. Taken from cysteine to phenylalanine, the CDR3 has 15 residues. The sequence is cut down to CDR3 DNA, 45 bases in frame from base 1. Taken from the germline V gene, the CDR1 and CDR2 loops are SQVTM and ANQGSEA. At the junction V is shortened by 1 base and J by 2 bases, with 14 bases in between.

The sample was CD4+ T cells sorted from PBMCs, taken 5 to 6 days after vaccination. This chain joins TRBV29-1 to TRBJ2-5; the D call is possibly TRBD1 or TRBD2, each sharing 6 bases. The sequence was collected from a man in his fifties or sixties who received an inactivated influenza vaccine. Donor details come from another sample of the same person, matched by shared clones. The CDR3 amino acid sequence is: CSVEVGGGPQETQYF. The DNA reads TGCAGCGTTGAAGTCGGAGGGGGACCTCAAGAGACCCAGTACTTC.